Shown below are 12 T cell receptor beta chains from a single sample sequenced in a study of T cell responses to AZD1222 COVID-19 vaccine. Using immunoSEQ multiplex PCR, the repertoire was profiled, and TCRdb retains in-frame clones only, with some absent. This sample has under 200,000 clones, with around 92% found just once. Specimen: peripheral blood, collected on day 0 of MenACWY control vaccination. The receptors shown here come from an adult in good health.

The chain is built from TRBV7-8 and TRBJ1-6; D perhaps matches TRBD1 (5 bases). The germline V gene encodes CDR1 SGHVS and CDR2 FQNEAQ. This CDR3 has 14 residues. V lost 1 base to trimming and J lost 10 bases, with 11 bases between them. CDR3: CASSLVQEISPLHF. In DNA, the CDR3 is TGTGCCAGCAGCTTAGTACAGGAGATCTCACCCCTCCACTTT. Full variable domain (outside the CDR3, taken from reference TRBV7-8 and TRBJ1-6): GAGVSQSPRYKVAKRGQDVALRCDPISGHVSLFWYQQALGQGPEFLTYFQNEAQLDKSGLPSDRFFAERPEGSVSTLKIQRTQQEDSAVYLCASSLVQEISPLHFGNGTRLTVT.

The chain joins TRBV18 to TRBJ1-2; possible D gene TRBD1, 6 bases. This CDR3 is built from 15 residues. Trimming cost V 1 base and J 4 bases, with 13 bases left between them. Germline V CDR1 and CDR2: KGHSH, LQKENI. Here the CDR3 reads CASSPRGLESYGYTF. The CDR3, as DNA: TGTGCCAGCTCACCACGGGGGCTGGAGTCCTATGGCTACACCTTC.

This clone showed up just once. In DNA, the CDR3 is TGTGCCAGCAGAACCCCGGGACTAGCGGGAAAAGAGACCCAGTACTTC. As protein: CASRTPGLAGKETQYF. The chain combines TRBV28 with TRBJ2-5, with 13 bases matching TRBD2. Germline CDR1 MDHEN, CDR2 SYDVKM. The CDR3 is 16 amino acids. Unmatched junction bases numbered 7, after V lost 6 bases and J lost 3 bases. Variable domain in full (rest from reference TRBV28 and TRBJ2-5): DVKVTQSSRYLVKRTGEKVFLECVQDMDHENMFWYRQDPGLGLRLIYFSYDVKMKEKGDIPEGYSVSREKKERFSLILESASTNQTSMYLCASRTPGLAGKETQYFGPGTRLLVL.

The rearrangement joins TRBV13 to TRBJ2-1; either TRBD1 or TRBD2 may fit D (5 bases each). This CDR3 comprises 14 residues. Germline-derived CDR1 and CDR2 are PRHDT and FYEKMQ (reference sequence). V shed 6 bases and J shed 0 bases, with 9 bases lying between them. For the CDR3, the DNA is TGTGCCAGCAGGGGGACCCTCTCCTACAATGAGCAGTTCTTC. Its translation: CASRGTLSYNEQFF.

In its sample, this clone was seen once. The rearrangement joins TRBV7-8 to TRBJ1-1; the D is unclear. Trimming removed 1 base from V and 6 bases from J, with 12 bases in between. The CDR3 length is 14 residues. Per germline, CDR1 SGHVS and CDR2 FQNEAQ. The CDR3 coding sequence is TGTGCCAGCAGCTTAGAGTGGCGGGCGGCTGAAGCTTTCTTT. Translated, it gives CASSLEWRAAEAFF.

The chain joins TRBV6-4 to TRBJ1-3; D ambiguous. Germline CDR1 reads MRHNA; CDR2 reads SNTAGT. V lost 4 bases and J 3 bases, leaving 7 bases between the germline ends. CDR3 length equals 13 residues. CDR3 nucleotide sequence: TGTGCCAGCAGTGTGGACTTTGGAAACACCATATATTTT. Its translation: CASSVDFGNTIYF.

The J gene is TRBJ2-7, the V gene TRBV11-3; unclear D gene. Germline-derived CDR1 and CDR2 are SGHNT and YENEEA. Trimming left V 0 bases short and J 4 bases short, with 4 bases between. The CDR3 is made up of 12 amino acids. CDR3 amino acids: CASSLDKYEQYF. CDR3 DNA sequence: TGTGCCAGCAGCTTAGATAAGTACGAGCAGTACTTC.

V gene TRBV6-5 combines with J gene TRBJ1-1; D perhaps matches TRBD1 (5 bases). The CDR3 runs to 14 residues. Per the germline V gene, CDR1 is MNHEY and CDR2 is SVGAGI. V lost 5 bases and J 4 bases, leaving 14 bases between the germline ends. The CDR3 nucleotides read TGTGCCAGCAGTCCGGGACTAGGGACCACTGAAGCTTTCTTT. It codes for CASSPGLGTTEAFF.

The table lists this clone with a few counts. This rearrangement joins TRBV7-3 to TRBJ2-1; possibly TRBD2 for D (6 bases). Germline V gene lookup returns CDR1 SGHTA and CDR2 FQGTGA. V lost 5 bases to trimming and J lost 8 bases, with 22 bases between them. This CDR3 is 16 amino acids long. CDR3 loop: CASSPSAAGGVDEQFF. In DNA form, the CDR3 reads TGTGCCAGCAGCCCCAGCGCAGCGGGTGGAGTAGATGAGCAGTTCTTC.

The chain carries TRBV29-1 and TRBJ1-3; possibly TRBD1 for D (5 bases). The CDR3 has 15 residues. Germline loops: CDR1 SQVTM, CDR2 ANQGSEA. Trimming shortened V by 6 bases and J by 0 bases, and 15 bases separated the two germline ends. The chain's CDR3 is CSVDLWGVSGNTIYF. The DNA for the CDR3 is TGCAGCGTCGACCTCTGGGGGGTCTCTGGAAACACCATATATTTT.

V and J are TRBV4-1 and TRBJ2-7; D may be TRBD2 (6 bases). The CDR3 extends over 16 amino acids. Trimming took 2 bases from V and 5 from J, leaving 19 bases between them. Germline values: CDR1 MGHRA, CDR2 YSYEKL. The CDR3 region has the DNA TGCGCCAGCAGCCAAAGGACTACTAGTACTTTTGACGAGCAGTACTTC. It specifies CASSQRTTSTFDEQYF.

The genes are TRBV24-1 and TRBJ1-2; 8 bases are a match to TRBD1. The CDR3 extends over 13 amino acids. The germline CDR1 and CDR2 sequences are KGHDR and SFDVKD. The J segment lost 6 bases and the V segment lost 7 bases, leaving 6 bases of the junction unmatched. CDR3 protein: CATSTTGEDGYTF. The CDR3 region has the DNA TGTGCCACCAGCACGACAGGGGAGGATGGCTACACCTTC.